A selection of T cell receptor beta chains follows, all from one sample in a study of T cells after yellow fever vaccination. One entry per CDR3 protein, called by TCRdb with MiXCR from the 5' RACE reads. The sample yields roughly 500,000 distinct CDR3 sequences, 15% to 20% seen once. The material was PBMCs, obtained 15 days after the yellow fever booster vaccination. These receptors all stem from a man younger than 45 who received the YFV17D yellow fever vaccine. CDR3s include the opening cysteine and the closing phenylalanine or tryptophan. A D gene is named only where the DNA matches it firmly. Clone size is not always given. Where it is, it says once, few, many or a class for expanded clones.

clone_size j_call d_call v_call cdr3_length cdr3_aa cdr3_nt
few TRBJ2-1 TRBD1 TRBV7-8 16 CASSLGGQGGYNEQFF TGTGCCAGCAGCCTAGGGGGACAGGGGGGATACAATGAGCAGTTCTTC
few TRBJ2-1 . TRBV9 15 CASSVDAGNYNEQFF TGTGCCAGCAGCGTAGATGCGGGAAACTACAATGAGCAGTTCTTC
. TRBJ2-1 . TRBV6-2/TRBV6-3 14 CASSPGTDPSQQFF TGTGCCAGCAGTCCCGGGACTGATCCTTCTCAGCAGTTCTTC
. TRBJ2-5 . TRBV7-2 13 CASSLELGETQYF TGTGCCAGCAGCTTAGAATTAGGGGAGACCCAGTACTTC
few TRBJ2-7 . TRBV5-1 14 CASRLNRDKGEQYF TGCGCCAGCAGATTAAACAGGGATAAAGGCGAGCAGTACTTC
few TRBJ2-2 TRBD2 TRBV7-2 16 CASSFGTSGSIGELFF TGTGCCAGCAGCTTCGGGACTAGCGGGAGTATCGGGGAGCTGTTTTTT
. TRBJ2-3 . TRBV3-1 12 CASKGGGDTQYF TGTGCCAGCAAGGGGGGCGGAGATACGCAGTATTTT
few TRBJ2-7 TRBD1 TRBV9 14 CASSRGQGEHEQYF TGTGCCAGCAGCAGGGGACAGGGGGAACACGAGCAGTACTTC
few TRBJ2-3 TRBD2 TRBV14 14 CASSPSALAGGLYF TGTGCCAGCAGCCCATCAGCCCTGGCGGGAGGCCTGTATTTT
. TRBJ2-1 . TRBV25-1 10 CATGEREQFF TGTGCCACGGGGGAGAGGGAGCAGTTCTTC
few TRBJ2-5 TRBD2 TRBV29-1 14 CSVAPTSGEETQYF TGCAGCGTGGCACCCACTAGCGGGGAAGAGACCCAGTACTTC
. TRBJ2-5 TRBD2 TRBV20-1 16 CSARGLSGRTQETQYF TGCAGTGCTAGAGGACTTAGCGGGAGGACCCAAGAGACCCAGTACTTC
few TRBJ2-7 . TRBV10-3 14 CAISAGQASYEQYF TGTGCCATCAGTGCCGGCCAGGCGTCCTACGAGCAGTACTTC
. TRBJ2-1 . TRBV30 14 CAWRPRGSYNEQFF TGTGCCTGGAGGCCGAGGGGATCCTACAATGAGCAGTTCTTC
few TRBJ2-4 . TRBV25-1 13 CASSVGRGNIQYF TGTGCCAGCAGTGTAGGCAGGGGAAACATTCAGTACTTC
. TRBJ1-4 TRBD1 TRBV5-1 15 CASRGGLEGGEKLFF TGCGCCAGCAGAGGGGGGTTAGAAGGGGGCGAAAAACTGTTTTTT
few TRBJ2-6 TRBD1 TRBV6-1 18 CASRGRDSMISGANVLTF TGTGCCAGCAGGGGACGGGACAGTATGATTTCTGGGGCCAACGTCCTGACTTTC
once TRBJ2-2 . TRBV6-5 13 CASSYSGSGELFF TGTGCCAGCAGTTACTCGGGGTCCGGGGAGCTGTTTTTT
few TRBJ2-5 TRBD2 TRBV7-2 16 CASSLSVAGGLETQYF TGTGCCAGCAGCTTAAGCGTAGCGGGAGGGTTGGAGACCCAGTACTTC
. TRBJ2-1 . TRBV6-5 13 CASSYQGKNEQFF TGTGCCAGCAGTTACCAGGGGAAGAATGAGCAGTTCTTC
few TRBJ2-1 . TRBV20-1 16 CSARLLSPSSYNEQFF TGCAGTGCTAGGCTACTATCCCCGAGCTCCTACAATGAGCAGTTCTTC
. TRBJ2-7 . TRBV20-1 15 CSARDGERGAYEQYF TGCAGTGCTAGAGATGGGGAGAGGGGGGCCTACGAGCAGTACTTC
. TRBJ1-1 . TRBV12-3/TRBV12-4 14 CASSWGGGATEAFF TGTGCCAGCAGTTGGGGTGGGGGGGCAACTGAAGCTTTCTTT
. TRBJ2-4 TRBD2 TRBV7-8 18 CASSQEGTSTFAKNIQYF TGTGCCAGCAGCCAGGAGGGGACTAGTACCTTCGCCAAAAACATTCAGTACTTC
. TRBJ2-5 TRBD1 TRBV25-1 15 CASSLSDRAQETQYF TGTGCCAGCTCGTTGTCGGACAGGGCTCAAGAGACCCAGTACTTC
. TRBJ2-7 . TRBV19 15 CASSIRQDPAYEQYF TGTGCCAGTAGTATAAGACAGGATCCCGCCTACGAGCAGTACTTC
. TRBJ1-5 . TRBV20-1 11 CSARSGSPQHF TGCAGTGCTAGAAGTGGTTCGCCCCAGCATTTT
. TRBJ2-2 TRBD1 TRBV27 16 CASTQRQGRNTGELFF TGTGCCAGCACCCAAAGACAGGGGCGAAACACCGGGGAGCTGTTTTTT
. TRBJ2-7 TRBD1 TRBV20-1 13 CSAQRTGSYEQYF TGCAGTGCCCAAAGGACAGGCTCCTACGAGCAGTACTTC
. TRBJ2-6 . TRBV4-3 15 CASSPTSGGANVLTF TGCGCCAGCAGCCCCACCTCAGGAGGGGCCAACGTCCTGACTTTC
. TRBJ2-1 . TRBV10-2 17 CASSLVIPRSSYNEQFF TGCGCCAGCAGCCTAGTAATACCCCGAAGCTCCTACAATGAGCAGTTCTTC
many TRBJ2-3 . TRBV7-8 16 CASSSEGRVFTDTQYF TGTGCCAGCAGCTCGGAGGGCCGGGTCTTCACAGATACGCAGTATTTT
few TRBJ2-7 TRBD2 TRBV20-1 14 CSARAGLAGDEQYF TGCAGTGCTAGGGCTGGACTAGCGGGAGATGAGCAGTACTTC
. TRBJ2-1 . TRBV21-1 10 CALGGVGQFF TGTGCCCTCGGGGGCGTGGGACAGTTCTTC
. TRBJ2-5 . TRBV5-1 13 CASSFDTEETQYF TGCGCCAGCAGCTTCGACACCGAAGAGACCCAGTACTTC
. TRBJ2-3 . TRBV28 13 CASSKWASATQYF TGTGCCAGCAGTAAGTGGGCTAGCGCTACGCAGTATTTT
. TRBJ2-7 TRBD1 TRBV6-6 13 CASTLDRVHEQYF TGTGCCAGCACTTTGGACAGGGTCCACGAGCAGTACTTC
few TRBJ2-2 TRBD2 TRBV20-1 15 CSATASGRGTGELFF TGCAGTGCGACCGCTAGCGGAAGGGGTACCGGGGAGCTGTTTTTT
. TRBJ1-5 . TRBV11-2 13 CASSLEKGQPQHF TGTGCCAGCAGCTTAGAGAAGGGACAGCCCCAGCATTTT
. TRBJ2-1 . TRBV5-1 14 CASSPRASVNEQFF TGCGCCAGCAGCCCTAGGGCTAGCGTGAATGAGCAGTTCTTC
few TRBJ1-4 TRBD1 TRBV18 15 CASSPLTGEVEKLFF TGTGCCAGCTCACCCCTGACAGGGGAGGTGGAAAAACTGTTTTTT
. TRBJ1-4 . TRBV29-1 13 CSVVPGINEKLFF TGCAGCGTTGTGCCGGGAATTAATGAAAAACTGTTTTTT
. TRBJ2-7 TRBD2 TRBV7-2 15 CASSLSSGVPYEQYF TGTGCCAGCAGCTTGTCTAGCGGGGTCCCCTACGAGCAGTACTTC
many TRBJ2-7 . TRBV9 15 CASSVGVQNSYEQYF TGTGCCAGCAGCGTAGGGGTACAGAACTCCTACGAGCAGTACTTC
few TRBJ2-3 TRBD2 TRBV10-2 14 CASNGGESTDTQYF TGCGCCAGCAACGGGGGGGAGAGCACAGATACGCAGTATTTT
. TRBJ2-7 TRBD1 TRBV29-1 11 CSAWTGSQQYF TGCAGCGCTTGGACAGGGAGTCAGCAGTACTTC
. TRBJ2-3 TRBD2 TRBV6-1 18 CASTPRRLAGGRTDTQYF TGTGCCAGCACCCCGCGCCGACTAGCGGGAGGGCGCACAGATACGCAGTATTTT
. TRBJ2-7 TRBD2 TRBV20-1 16 CSAREQGLASSYEQYF TGCAGTGCTAGAGAACAAGGACTAGCGAGCTCCTACGAGCAGTACTTC
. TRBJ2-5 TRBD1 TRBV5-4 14 CASSITGDQETQYF TGTGCCAGCAGCATCACAGGGGATCAAGAGACCCAGTACTTC
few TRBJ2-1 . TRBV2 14 CASRPSVPYNEQFF TGTGCCAGCAGGCCTAGCGTCCCGTACAATGAGCAGTTCTTC
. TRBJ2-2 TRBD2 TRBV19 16 CASSMTSGSYAGELFF TGTGCCAGTAGCATGACTAGCGGGAGTTATGCCGGGGAGCTGTTTTTT
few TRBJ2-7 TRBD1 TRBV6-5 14 CASSYGRGPGEQYF TGTGCCAGCAGTTACGGCAGGGGGCCAGGCGAGCAGTACTTC
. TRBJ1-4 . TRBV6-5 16 CASSYSVQSTNEKLFF TGTGCCAGCAGTTACTCCGTACAGTCAACTAATGAAAAACTGTTTTTT
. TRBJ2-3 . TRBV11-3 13 CASSLDTGDTQYF TGTGCCAGCAGCTTAGATACGGGAGATACGCAGTATTTT
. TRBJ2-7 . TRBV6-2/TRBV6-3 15 CASTYPRGSSYEQYF TGTGCCAGCACCTATCCCCGCGGTAGCTCCTACGAGCAGTACTTC